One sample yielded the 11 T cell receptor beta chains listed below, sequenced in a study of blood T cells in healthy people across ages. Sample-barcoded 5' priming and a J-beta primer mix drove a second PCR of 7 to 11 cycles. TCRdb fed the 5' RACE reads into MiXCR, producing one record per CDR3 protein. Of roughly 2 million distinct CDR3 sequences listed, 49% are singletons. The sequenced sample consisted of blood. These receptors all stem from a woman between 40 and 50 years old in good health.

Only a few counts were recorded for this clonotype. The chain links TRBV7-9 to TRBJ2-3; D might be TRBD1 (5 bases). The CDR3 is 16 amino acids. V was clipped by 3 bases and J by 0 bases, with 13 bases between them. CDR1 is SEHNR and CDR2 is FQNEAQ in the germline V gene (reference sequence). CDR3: CASSLPTASSTDTQYF. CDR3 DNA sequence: TGTGCCAGCAGCTTGCCGACAGCCTCTAGCACAGATACGCAGTATTTT. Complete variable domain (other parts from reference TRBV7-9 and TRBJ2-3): DTGVSQNPRHKITKRGQNVTFRCDPISEHNRLYWYRQTLGQGPEFLTYFQNEAQLEKSRLLSDRFSAERPKGSFSTLEIQRTEQGDSAMYLCASSLPTASSTDTQYFGPGTRLTVL.

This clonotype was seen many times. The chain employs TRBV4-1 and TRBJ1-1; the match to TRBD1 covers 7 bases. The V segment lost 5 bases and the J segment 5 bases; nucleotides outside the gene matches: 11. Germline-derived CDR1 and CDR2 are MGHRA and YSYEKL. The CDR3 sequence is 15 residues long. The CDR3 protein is CASSAPSTGRTEAFF. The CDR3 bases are TGCGCCAGCAGCGCACCCTCGACAGGGCGGACTGAAGCTTTCTTT.

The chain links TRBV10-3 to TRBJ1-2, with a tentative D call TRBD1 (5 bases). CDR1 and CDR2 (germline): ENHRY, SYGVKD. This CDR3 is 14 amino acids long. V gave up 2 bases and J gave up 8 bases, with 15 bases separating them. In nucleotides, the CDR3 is TGTGCCATCAGTGAGACCGGGACGGCGGAGGGCTACACCTTC. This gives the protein CAISETGTAEGYTF.

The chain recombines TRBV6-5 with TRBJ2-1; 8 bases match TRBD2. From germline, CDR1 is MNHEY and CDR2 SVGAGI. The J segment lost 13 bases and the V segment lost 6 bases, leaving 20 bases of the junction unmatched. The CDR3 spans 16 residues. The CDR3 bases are TGTGCCAGCAGCACAGAGGAGCGGGGGACTAAAGAGACCCAGTTCTTC. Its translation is CASSTEERGTKETQFF.

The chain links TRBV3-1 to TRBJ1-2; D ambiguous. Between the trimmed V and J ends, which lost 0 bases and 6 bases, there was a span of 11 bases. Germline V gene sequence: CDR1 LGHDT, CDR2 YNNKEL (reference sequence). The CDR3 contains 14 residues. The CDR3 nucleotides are TGTGCCAGCAGCCAAGATGAGGCCGCAAATGGCTACACCTTC. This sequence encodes CASSQDEAANGYTF. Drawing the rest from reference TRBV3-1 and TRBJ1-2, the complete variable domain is DTAVSQTPKYLVTQMGNDKSIKCEQNLGHDTMYWYKQDSKKFLKIMFSYNNKELIINETVPNRFSPKSPDKAHLNLHINSLELGDSAVYFCASSQDEAANGYTFGSGTRLTVV.

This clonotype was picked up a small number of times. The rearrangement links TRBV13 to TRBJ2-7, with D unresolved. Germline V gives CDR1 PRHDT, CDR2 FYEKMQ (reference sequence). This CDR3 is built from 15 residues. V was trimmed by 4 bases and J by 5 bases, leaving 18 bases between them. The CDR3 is CASSSQNPGPHEQYF. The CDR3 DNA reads TGTGCCAGCAGCTCCCAAAATCCAGGACCCCACGAGCAGTACTTC.

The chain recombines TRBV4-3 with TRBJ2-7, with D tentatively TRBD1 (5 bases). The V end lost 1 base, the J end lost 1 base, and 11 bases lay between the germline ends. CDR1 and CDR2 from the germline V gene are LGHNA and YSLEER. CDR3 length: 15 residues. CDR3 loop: CASSQVAQVSYEQYF. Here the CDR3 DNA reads TGCGCCAGCAGCCAAGTTGCACAGGTATCCTACGAGCAGTACTTC.

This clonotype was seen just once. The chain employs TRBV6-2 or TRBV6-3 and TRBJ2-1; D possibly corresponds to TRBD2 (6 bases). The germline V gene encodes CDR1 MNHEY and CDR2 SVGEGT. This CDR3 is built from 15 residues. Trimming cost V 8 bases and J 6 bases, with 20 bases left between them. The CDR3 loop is CASQPWGDASNEQFF. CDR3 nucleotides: TGTGCCAGCCAACCATGGGGGGACGCTAGCAATGAGCAGTTCTTC.

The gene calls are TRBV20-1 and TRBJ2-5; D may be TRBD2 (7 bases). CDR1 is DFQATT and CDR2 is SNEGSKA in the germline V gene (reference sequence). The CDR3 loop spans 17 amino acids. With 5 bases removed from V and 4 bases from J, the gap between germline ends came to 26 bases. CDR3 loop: CSAGGAQRLALGETQYF. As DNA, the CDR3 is TGCAGTGCTGGGGGGGCCCAGCGCTTAGCCCTCGGAGAGACCCAGTACTTC.

This chain's CDR3 is CASSRDGLNYGYTF. In nucleotides, the CDR3 is TGTGCCAGCAGCCGAGATGGGCTTAACTATGGCTACACCTTC. The chain is built from TRBV5-4 and TRBJ1-2; no reliable D call. V lost 4 bases and J lost 1, with 11 bases in between. Germline CDR1 SGHNT, CDR2 YYREEE (reference sequence). The CDR3 spans 14 residues.

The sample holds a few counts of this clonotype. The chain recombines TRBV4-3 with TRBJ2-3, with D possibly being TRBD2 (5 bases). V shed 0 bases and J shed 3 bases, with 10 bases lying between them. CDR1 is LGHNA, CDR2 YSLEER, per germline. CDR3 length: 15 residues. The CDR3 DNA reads TGCGCCAGCAGCCAAGATACCGGGGTAACAGATACGCAGTATTTT. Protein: CASSQDTGVTDTQYF.